The next 22 T cell receptor beta chains were all read from a single sample in a study of Ad26.COV2.S vaccination and SARS-CoV-2 variants. Treatment denoted: approximately 18 received Ad26.COV2.S at low or high dose, single or two shots; about five received placebo; per-sample allocation not given. Sampling was performed 63 days after the first vaccine or placebo injection. Profiled with immunoSEQ multiplex PCR; TCRdb holds only in-frame clones, not every one. The sample has 200,000 to 300,000 clones, 70% to 90% seen once. Sequenced here: peripheral blood, sampled in a trial of Ad26.COV2.S vaccine versus placebo. The receptors come from a person aged 18-60 years who received the Ad26.COV2.S COVID-19 vaccine or a placebo.

The count of this clone is one. The genes are TRBV5-4 and TRBJ2-3, with D possibly TRBD2 on 7 matching bases. CDR1 is SGHNT and CDR2 is YYREEE in the germline V gene (reference sequence). The CDR3 has 16 residues. The V end was cut by 0 bases, the J end by 4 bases, with 15 bases between. CDR3 coding DNA: TGTGCCAGCAGCTTGGGGTCCGGGGGGCAGGCAGATACGCAGTATTTT. Residues: CASSLGSGGQADTQYF.

The rearrangement links TRBV7-2 to TRBJ2-7; D call uncertain. V lost 1 base to trimming and J lost 3 bases, with 7 bases between them. The CDR3 runs 13 residues. Germline V gene lookup returns CDR1 SGHTA and CDR2 FQGNSA. The chain's CDR3 is CASSLDGFYEQYF. Here the CDR3 DNA reads TGTGCCAGCAGCTTAGACGGATTCTACGAGCAGTACTTC.

V usage is TRBV10-3 and J usage is TRBJ2-5; no definite D call. Germline V CDR1 and CDR2: ENHRY, SYGVKD. Between the trimmed V and J ends, which lost 6 bases and 5 bases, there was a span of 13 bases. The CDR3 sequence is 13 residues long. The CDR3 DNA reads as TGTGCCATCAGGGACCCGGGTGGGGAGACCCAGTACTTC. Its translation: CAIRDPGGETQYF.

The V call is TRBV12-3 or TRBV12-4, the J call TRBJ2-3; D uncertain. This CDR3 spans 13 amino acids. V was trimmed by 3 bases and J by 0 bases, leaving 4 bases between them. CDR3 in amino acids: CASSFVSTDTQYF. The CDR3 DNA follows: TGTGCCAGCAGTTTCGTTAGCACAGATACGCAGTATTTT.

The V call is TRBV19, the J call TRBJ1-5, with unresolved D. V lost 6 bases and J lost 0, with 15 bases in between. Germline lookup yields CDR1 LNHDA and CDR2 SQIVND (reference sequence). This CDR3 is built from 16 residues. Here the CDR3 DNA reads TGTGCCAGTAGCTTCTTCGGGCGGAATAGCAATCAGCCCCAGCATTTT. Translating it yields CASSFFGRNSNQPQHF.

This clone was picked up a small number of times. The CDR3 spells CAISDAQGSRRREQYV. The CDR3 region has the DNA TGTGCCATCAGTGACGCCCAGGGGTCACGCAGACGCGAGCAGTACGTC. This chain links TRBV10-3 with TRBJ2-7; TRBD1 might be the D (6 bases). Trimming took off 3 bases at V and 6 bases at J, with 21 bases between the two ends. CDR3 length: 16 residues. CDR1 is ENHRY, CDR2 SYGVKD, per germline.

This clone was observed a handful of times. The rearrangement uses TRBV2 and TRBJ1-2; D ambiguous. The CDR3 is 12 amino acids. Trimming removed 3 bases at V and 3 bases at J, with 5 bases between. Germline-derived CDR1 and CDR2 are SNHLY and FYNNEI. CDR3 DNA sequence: TGTGCCAGCAGTGAGGGGTACTATGGCTACACCTTC. This encodes CASSEGYYGYTF.

A single count supports this clone. The rearrangement uses TRBV19 and TRBJ1-6, with D maybe TRBD1 (5 bases). V shed 6 bases and J shed 8 bases, with 11 bases lying between them. This CDR3 has 13 residues. Germline-derived CDR1 and CDR2 are LNHDA and SQIVND (reference sequence). Here the CDR3 reads CASRTRVDSPLHF. As DNA, the CDR3 is TGTGCCAGTAGGACCAGGGTAGATTCACCCCTCCACTTT.

This clone has just one count. The rearrangement joins TRBV23-1 to TRBJ2-3; D remains ambiguous. TRBV23-1 belongs to the ORF category, with a function that is uncertain. Trimming stripped 3 bases from V and 1 base from J, with 14 bases between. This CDR3 is built from 16 residues. CDR3 in DNA: TGCGCCAGCAGTCAGGGCCACCTAAGGGGCACAGATACGCAGTATTTT. Translated: CASSQGHLRGTDTQYF.

The DNA for the CDR3 is TGTGCCAGCAGCCGGGCTACGAGCTACAATGAGCAGTTCTTC. This gives the protein CASSRATSYNEQFF. V and J are TRBV6-2 or TRBV6-3 and TRBJ2-1, with D hard to call. CDR1 is MNHEY and CDR2 is SVGEGT in the germline V gene. V lost 6 bases to trimming and J lost 3 bases, with 12 bases between them. The CDR3 loop spans 14 amino acids.

This clone was seen only once. The genes are TRBV18 and TRBJ1-1; 9 positions match TRBD1. Germline V gene lookup returns CDR1 KGHSH and CDR2 LQKENI. The V and J ends lost 3 bases and 8 bases, in that order; junction bases with no gene match: 7. The CDR3 length is 14 residues. CDR3 loop: CASSPGTGRVEAFF. In nucleotides, the CDR3 is TGTGCCAGCTCACCCGGGACAGGGCGGGTGGAAGCTTTCTTT.

The V call is TRBV4-3, the J call TRBJ2-6; no firm D call. The CDR3 contains 17 residues. CDR1 LGHNA and CDR2 YSLEER come from the germline V gene. The V and J ends lost 0 bases and 1 base respectively, with 10 bases between them. In DNA, the CDR3 is TGCGCCAGCAGCCAAGATCCCCCCGGATCTGGGGCCAACGTCCTGACTTTC. This encodes CASSQDPPGSGANVLTF.

This clone was seen a handful of times. The gene calls are TRBV6-1 and TRBJ2-7; D may be TRBD2 (6 bases). Trimming took off 1 base at V and 4 bases at J, with 11 bases between the two ends. CDR3 length: 14 residues. Germline lookup yields CDR1 MNHNS and CDR2 SASEGT. The CDR3 nucleotides are TGTGCCAGCAGTGAAGGTTTGGGAGGATACGAGCAGTACGTC. Translated, it gives CASSEGLGGYEQYV.

The V gene is TRBV9, the J gene TRBJ1-2; D unresolved. The CDR3 consists of 13 residues. Germline V gene sequence: CDR1 SGDLS, CDR2 YYNGEE. V was cut by 4 bases and J by 4 bases, with 11 bases left in between. CDR3 residues: CASSPGDAYGYTF. The DNA for the CDR3 is TGTGCCAGCAGCCCCGGGGATGCCTATGGCTACACCTTC.

The chain employs TRBV20-1 and TRBJ1-2; the D is unclear. Looked up from germline, CDR1 is DFQATT and CDR2 is SNEGSKA (reference sequence). Trimming removed 7 bases from V and 4 bases from J, with 10 bases in between. The CDR3 runs to 11 residues. CDR3 region: CSGEEGYGYTF. Written as DNA, the CDR3 is TGCAGTGGTGAGGAGGGCTATGGCTACACCTTC.

CDR3 residues: CASSKSGAGDYEQYV. The DNA for the CDR3 is TGTGCCAGCAGCAAATCGGGGGCGGGAGATTACGAGCAGTACGTC. This chain uses TRBV21-1 with TRBJ2-7; the table gives TRBD2 as D, unverified against the DNA. TRBV21-1 is labeled a pseudogene. This CDR3 region has 15 residues.

The chain joins TRBV7-2 to TRBJ2-7; 7 positions agree with TRBD2. The V segment lost 5 bases and the J segment 2 bases; nucleotides outside the gene matches: 6. CDR1 and CDR2 (germline): SGHTA, FQGNSA. The CDR3 spans 14 residues. Here the CDR3 reads CASSPGTNTYEQYF. In DNA, the CDR3 is TGTGCCAGCAGCCCCGGGACTAATACCTACGAGCAGTACTTC. The whole variable domain, remainder taken from reference TRBV7-2 and TRBJ2-7, is GAGVSQSPSNKVTEKGKDVELRCDPISGHTALYWYRQSLGQGLEFLIYFQGNSAPDKSGLPSDRFSAERTGGSVSTLTIQRTQQEDSAVYLCASSPGTNTYEQYFGPGTRLTVT.

The rearrangement joins TRBV7-6 to TRBJ2-1; TRBD2 agrees at 11 bases. Germline CDR1 and CDR2: SGHVS and FNYEAQ. Trimming took 5 bases from V and 10 from J; bases not matched to a gene: 13. The CDR3 length is 16 residues. The CDR3 DNA sequence: TGTGCCAGCAGCGCAGGGACTAGCGGTTATTCTAGGGAGCAGTTCTTC. Translated: CASSAGTSGYSREQFF.

V is TRBV6-5 and J is TRBJ1-1, with 8 bases lining up with TRBD1. V dropped 6 bases and J dropped 4; count of bases not matched to a gene: 4. Germline CDR1 MNHEY, CDR2 SVGAGI. The CDR3 length is 13 residues. The CDR3 region is CASRDRGSTEAFF. DNA for the CDR3: TGTGCCAGCAGAGACAGGGGTAGCACTGAAGCTTTCTTT.

The rearrangement uses TRBV5-1 and TRBJ1-2, with 9 bases aligning to TRBD1. With V trimmed by 0 bases and J by 5 bases, 8 bases remained unmatched. Germline CDR1 and CDR2: SGHRS and YFSETQ. This CDR3 is 16 amino acids long. The CDR3 spells CASSLAYRGQGYGYTF. The CDR3 nucleotides are TGCGCCAGCAGCTTGGCTTACAGGGGGCAAGGGTATGGCTACACCTTC.

V gene TRBV7-2 combines with J gene TRBJ1-6; D possibly corresponds to TRBD1 (6 bases). Germline CDR1 is SGHTA and CDR2 is FQGNSA. V was cut by 4 bases and J by 7 bases, with 11 bases left in between. There are 14 residues in the CDR3. The CDR3 DNA sequence: TGTGCCAGCAGCTCACAGGGTACGAATTCACCCCTCCACTTT. Translation gives CASSSQGTNSPLHF. Looking up the rest from reference TRBV7-2 and TRBJ1-6 gives the full variable domain: GAGVSQSPSNKVTEKGKDVELRCDPISGHTALYWYRQSLGQGLEFLIYFQGNSAPDKSGLPSDRFSAERTGGSVSTLTIQRTQQEDSAVYLCASSSQGTNSPLHFGNGTRLTVT.

As regards this clone: Germline is not matched at one junction end, which may reflect a read error. The rearrangement links TRBV9 to TRBJ2-2; 7 positions match TRBD2. This CDR3 has 14 residues. CDR1 and CDR2 (germline): SGDLS, YYNGEE. This chain's CDR3 is CACRRGTGTGELFF. CDR3 sequence (DNA): TGTGCCTGCAGGCGGGGGACTGGTACCGGGGAGCTGTTTTTT.